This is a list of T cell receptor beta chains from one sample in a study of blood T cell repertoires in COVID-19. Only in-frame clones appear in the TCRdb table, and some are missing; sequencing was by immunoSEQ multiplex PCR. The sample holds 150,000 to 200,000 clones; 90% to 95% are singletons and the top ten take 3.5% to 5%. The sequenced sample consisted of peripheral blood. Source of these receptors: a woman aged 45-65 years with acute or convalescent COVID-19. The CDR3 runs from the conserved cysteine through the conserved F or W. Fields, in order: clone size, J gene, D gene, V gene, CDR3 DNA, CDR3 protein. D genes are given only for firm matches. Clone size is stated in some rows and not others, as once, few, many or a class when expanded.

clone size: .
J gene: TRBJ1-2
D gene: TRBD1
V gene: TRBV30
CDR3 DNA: TGTGCCTGGGTCCCCAGGGGGCTCCTTAATATCGGCTACACCTTC
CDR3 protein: CAWVPRGLLNIGYTF

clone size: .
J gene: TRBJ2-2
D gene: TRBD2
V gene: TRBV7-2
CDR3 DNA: TGTGCCAGCAGCTTCGGACTAGCGGGAGCGGGGGGCACCGGGGAGCTGTTTTTT
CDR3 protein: CASSFGLAGAGGTGELFF

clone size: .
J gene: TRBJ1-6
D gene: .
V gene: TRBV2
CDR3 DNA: TGTGCCAGCGGGAGGGTCTTCTATAATTCACCCCTCCACTTT
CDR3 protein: CASGRVFYNSPLHF

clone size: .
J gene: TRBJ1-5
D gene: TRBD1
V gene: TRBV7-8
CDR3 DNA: TGTGCCAGCAGCGCCCACCGGACAGGGGCGGGGCAGCCCCAGCATTTT
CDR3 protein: CASSAHRTGAGQPQHF

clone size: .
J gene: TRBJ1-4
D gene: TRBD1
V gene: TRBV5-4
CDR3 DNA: TGTGCCAGCAGCCCAGGGACAGGGATTGCTAATGAAAAACTGTTTTTT
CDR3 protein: CASSPGTGIANEKLFF

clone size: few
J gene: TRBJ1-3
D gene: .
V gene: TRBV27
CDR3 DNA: TGTGCCAGCAGTCCCGTCCTTAGCGGAAACACCATATATTTT
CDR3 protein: CASSPVLSGNTIYF

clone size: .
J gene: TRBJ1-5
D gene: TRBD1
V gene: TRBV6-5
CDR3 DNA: TGTGCCAGTCTGGGGACAGGGGGCCAGCCCCAGCATTTT
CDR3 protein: CASLGTGGQPQHF

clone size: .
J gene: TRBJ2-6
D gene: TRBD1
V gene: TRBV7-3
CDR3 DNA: TGTGCCAGCAGCCCGACAGGGGCCCCCTCTGGGGCCAACGTCCTGACTTTC
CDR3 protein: CASSPTGAPSGANVLTF

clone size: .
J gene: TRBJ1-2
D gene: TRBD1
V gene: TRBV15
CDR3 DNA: TGTGCCACCAGCACGGGACAGAGCTATGGCTACACCTTC
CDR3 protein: CATSTGQSYGYTF

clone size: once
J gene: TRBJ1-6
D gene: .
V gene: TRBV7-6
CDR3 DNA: TGTGCCAGCAGCCACACCTTATTACCTGGGAGGAATTCACCCCTCCACTTT
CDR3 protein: CASSHTLLPGRNSPLHF

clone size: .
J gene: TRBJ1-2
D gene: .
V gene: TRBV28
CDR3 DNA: TGTGCCAGCAGTTTCAGGGATCGCGGCTACACCTTC
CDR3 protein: CASSFRDRGYTF

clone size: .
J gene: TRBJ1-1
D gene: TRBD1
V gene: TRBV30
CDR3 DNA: TGTGCCTGGAGTCCACTAAAGACAGGGGGCAACACTGAAGCTTTCTTT
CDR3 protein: CAWSPLKTGGNTEAFF

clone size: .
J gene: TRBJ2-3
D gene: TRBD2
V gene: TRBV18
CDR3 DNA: TGTGCCAGCTCACCGACAACGGCGGGGGGGCCGGATACGCAGTATTTT
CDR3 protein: CASSPTTAGGPDTQYF

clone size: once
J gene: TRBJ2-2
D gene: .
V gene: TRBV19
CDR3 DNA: TGTGCCAGTAGCATTGACCGGAGAGCGAACACCGGGGAGCTGTTTTTT
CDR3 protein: CASSIDRRANTGELFF

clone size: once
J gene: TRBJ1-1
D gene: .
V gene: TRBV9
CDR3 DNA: TGTGCCAGCAGCGTAGAGGGCAGGGACACTGAAGCTTTCTTT
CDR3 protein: CASSVEGRDTEAFF

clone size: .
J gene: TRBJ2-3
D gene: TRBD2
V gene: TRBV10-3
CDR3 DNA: TGTGCCATCAGTGGGACTAGCGGGAGGGGCACAGATACGCAGTATTTT
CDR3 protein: CAISGTSGRGTDTQYF

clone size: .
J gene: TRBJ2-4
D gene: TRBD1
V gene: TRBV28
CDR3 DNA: TGTGCCAGCAGTGTCGACGGACAGGGGTGGGCCAAAAACATTCAGTACTTC
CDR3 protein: CASSVDGQGWAKNIQYF

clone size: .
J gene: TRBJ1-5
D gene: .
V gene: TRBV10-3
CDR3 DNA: TGTGCCATCAGTGAGTCGAGACAGAGCACTCAGCCCCAGCATTTT
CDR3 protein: CAISESRQSTQPQHF

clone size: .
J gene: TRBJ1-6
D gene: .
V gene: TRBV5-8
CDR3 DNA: TGTGCCAGCAGCCTCGGGGAGGGGATTAATTCACCCCTCCACTTT
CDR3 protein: CASSLGEGINSPLHF